Sequencing of this T cell receptor (beta chain) was carried out in a study of T cell responses to AZD1222 COVID-19 vaccine. Germline CDR1 reads SGHVS; CDR2 reads FQNEAQ. V shed 5 bases and J 4 bases; nucleotides not matched to a gene: 12. The CDR3 extends over 16 amino acids. Second doses were pooled across both intervals (about 4 or about 12 weeks). Overall study findings and caveats: As reported, nearly half of all spike-specific TCRs target variant regions that are unmutated. Clonal diversity was possibly underestimated; the donors were predominantly white British and more often female. CD4 TCRs linked to vaccination spanned spike, dominating at 160-218 and 743-854.

Note on this clone: What it binds is not known.

The protocol was immunoSEQ multiplex PCR, while the TCRdb copy is restricted to in-frame clones and leaves out a portion. This sample has approximately 88,000 clones, with around 90% found just once. The source is an adult who received the AZD1222 COVID-19 vaccine. The chain employs TRBV7-8 and TRBJ2-7, with 9 positions matching TRBD1. The sample here was peripheral blood, taken 28 days after the second AZD1222 dose. CDR3 nucleotide sequence: TGTGCCAGCAGCCCAGGACAGGGGCCTCTCGGGTACGAGCAGTACTTC. Its translation is CASSPGQGPLGYEQYF.